The sample holds many counts of the clone carrying this T cell receptor (beta chain). Template switching added a universal primer site, and cDNA bore unique molecular identifiers. One entry per CDR3 protein results from TCRdb running MiXCR on the 5' RACE reads. The table lists about 490,000 distinct CDR3 sequences, around 15% of them singletons, with 0.35% to 0.45% in the top ten. The data were obtained in a study of identical twins. V dropped 6 bases and J dropped 1 base, with 12 bases sitting between them. This CDR3 is 14 amino acids long. This sample was also put to use in a study of yellow fever vaccine responses in identical twins.

The sequencing input was CD4+ T cells sorted from blood. The TCR comes from a woman under 30 in good health. V usage is TRBV12-3 or TRBV12-4 and J usage is TRBJ1-1, with a tentative D call TRBD1 (5 bases). The CDR3 is CASRGPPGNTEAFF. The DNA for the CDR3 is TGTGCCAGCAGGGGACCTCCTGGGAACACTGAAGCTTTCTTT.